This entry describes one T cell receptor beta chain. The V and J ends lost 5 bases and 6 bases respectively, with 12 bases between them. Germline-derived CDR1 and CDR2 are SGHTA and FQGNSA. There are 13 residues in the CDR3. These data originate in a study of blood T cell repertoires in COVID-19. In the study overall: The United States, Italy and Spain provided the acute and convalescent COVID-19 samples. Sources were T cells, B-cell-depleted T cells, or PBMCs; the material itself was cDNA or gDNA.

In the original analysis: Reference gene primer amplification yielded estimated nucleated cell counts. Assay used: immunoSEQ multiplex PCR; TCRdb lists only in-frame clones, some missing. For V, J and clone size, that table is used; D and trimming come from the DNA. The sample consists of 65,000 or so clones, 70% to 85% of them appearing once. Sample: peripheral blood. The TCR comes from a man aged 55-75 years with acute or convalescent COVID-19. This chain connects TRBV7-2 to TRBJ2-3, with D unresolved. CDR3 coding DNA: TGTGCCAGCAGCCCTCGACATGGCGATACGCAGTATTTT. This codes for CASSPRHGDTQYF.